This is a list of T cell receptor beta chains from one sample in a study of Ad26.COV2.S vaccination and SARS-CoV-2 variants. Clones were read by immunoSEQ multiplex PCR, and TCRdb kept only the in-frame ones, dropping some. The sample includes about 350,000 clones, around 90% of them seen just once. Sequencing was performed on peripheral blood, taken in a trial of Ad26.COV2.S vaccine versus placebo. Receptors originate from a person between 18 and 65 years old who received the Ad26.COV2.S COVID-19 vaccine or a placebo. CDR3s include the opening cysteine and the closing phenylalanine or tryptophan. A D gene is named only where the DNA matches it firmly. Clone size appears in some rows only: once, few, many, or a class for an expanded clone.

CDR3nt: TGTGCCAGCAGTGAAACCGGACAGTACCTACGCTACACCTTC
CDR3aa: CASSETGQYLRYTF
d_gene: NA
len: 14
abundance: NA
j_gene: TRBJ1-2
v_gene: TRBV25-1

CDR3nt: TGTGCCAGCAGTCTTACAGGGTTGGGGGAGCTGTTTTTT
CDR3aa: CASSLTGLGELFF
d_gene: NA
len: 13
abundance: once
j_gene: TRBJ2-2
v_gene: TRBV2

CDR3nt: TGTGCCAGCACCGACTCGGGCCTCCAGCATGCGGCTTTCTTT
CDR3aa: CASTDSGLQHAAFF
d_gene: NA
len: 14
abundance: NA
j_gene: TRBJ1-1
v_gene: TRBV2

CDR3nt: TGTGCCAGCAGTTCCATAGGGGGGGAGGTCGCCTACGAGCAGTACTTC
CDR3aa: CASSSIGGEVAYEQYF
d_gene: NA
len: 16
abundance: NA
j_gene: TRBJ2-7
v_gene: TRBV28

CDR3nt: TGTGCCAGCAGCGGGGGGCCTAGCGGGAGTCCCCTCCCCTACGAGCAGTACTTC
CDR3aa: CASSGGPSGSPLPYEQYF
d_gene: TRBD2
len: 18
abundance: NA
j_gene: TRBJ2-7
v_gene: TRBV2

CDR3nt: TGTGCCAGCAGTTACTCGACAGATCTAAATTCACCCCTCCACTTT
CDR3aa: CASSYSTDLNSPLHF
d_gene: NA
len: 15
abundance: NA
j_gene: TRBJ1-6
v_gene: TRBV6-5

CDR3nt: TGTGCCAGCAGTTACGAGGGGGGCGCGGCAACCACTGAAGCTTTCTTT
CDR3aa: CASSYEGGAATTEAFF
d_gene: NA
len: 16
abundance: NA
j_gene: TRBJ1-1
v_gene: TRBV6-2/TRBV6-3

CDR3nt: TGTGCCAGCAGCCCACGGGGGGTACTCACCGGGGAGCTGTTTTTT
CDR3aa: CASSPRGVLTGELFF
d_gene: TRBD2
len: 15
abundance: NA
j_gene: TRBJ2-2
v_gene: TRBV11-2

CDR3nt: TGTGCCAGCTCACCAACCTATCTGGACACTGAAGCTTTCTTT
CDR3aa: CASSPTYLDTEAFF
d_gene: NA
len: 14
abundance: NA
j_gene: TRBJ1-1
v_gene: TRBV18

CDR3nt: TGTGCCAGCAGTAGACTAGCGGGGGGGCACACCGGGGAGCTGTTTTTT
CDR3aa: CASSRLAGGHTGELFF
d_gene: TRBD2
len: 16
abundance: NA
j_gene: TRBJ2-2
v_gene: TRBV7-2

CDR3nt: TGTGCCAGCAGCCCAACAGGGGGCAGGAGGGCACCCCTCCACTTT
CDR3aa: CASSPTGGRRAPLHF
d_gene: TRBD1
len: 15
abundance: NA
j_gene: TRBJ1-6
v_gene: TRBV7-2

CDR3nt: TGTGCCAGCCTACTCGGACTAGTTGAACTTCCTTTTCGGGAGCTGTTTTTT
CDR3aa: CASLLGLVELPFRELFF
d_gene: TRBD2
len: 17
abundance: NA
j_gene: TRBJ2-2
v_gene: TRBV19

CDR3nt: TGTGCCAGCAGCTTTGGCGGGGTAAGAACGTTAGTCTACGAGCAGTACTTC
CDR3aa: CASSFGGVRTLVYEQYF
d_gene: NA
len: 17
abundance: NA
j_gene: TRBJ2-7
v_gene: TRBV5-5

CDR3nt: TGTGCCAGCAGCGTAGCTGCAGGGGGCGCACCCTACGAGCAGTACTTC
CDR3aa: CASSVAAGGAPYEQYF
d_gene: TRBD1
len: 16
abundance: NA
j_gene: TRBJ2-7
v_gene: TRBV9

CDR3nt: TGTGCCAGCAGCGCCTCGACAGGGACGGGTCAGCCCCAGCATTTT
CDR3aa: CASSASTGTGQPQHF
d_gene: TRBD1
len: 15
abundance: once
j_gene: TRBJ1-5
v_gene: TRBV13

CDR3nt: TGTGCCAGCAGCTTAGCTTCGGGGGGAGGGGCCCCGTGGGGAGGTGGCTACACCTTC
CDR3aa: CASSLASGGGAPWGGGYTF
d_gene: NA
len: 19
abundance: once
j_gene: TRBJ1-2
v_gene: TRBV7-8

CDR3nt: TGCGCCAGCAGCCAGACAGGGTCCGGGGAGCTGTTTTTT
CDR3aa: CASSQTGSGELFF
d_gene: TRBD1
len: 13
abundance: NA
j_gene: TRBJ2-2
v_gene: TRBV5-1

CDR3nt: TGTGCCAGCAGCTTAGCGGGGAGCAGCTCCTACGAGCAGTACTTC
CDR3aa: CASSLAGSSSYEQYF
d_gene: NA
len: 15
abundance: NA
j_gene: TRBJ2-7
v_gene: TRBV7-6

CDR3nt: TGTGCCAGCAGCTTAGATACAGGGGCCCCACCCCTCCACTTT
CDR3aa: CASSLDTGAPPLHF
d_gene: TRBD1
len: 14
abundance: few
j_gene: TRBJ1-6
v_gene: TRBV7-9

CDR3nt: TGCGCCAGCAGCTTGGGAGGGGATGAAAAACTGTTTTTT
CDR3aa: CASSLGGDEKLFF
d_gene: NA
len: 13
abundance: NA
j_gene: TRBJ1-4
v_gene: TRBV5-1

CDR3nt: TGTGCCAGTAGTATCCCGCGTGGTGAAAAACTGTTTTTT
CDR3aa: CASSIPRGEKLFF
d_gene: NA
len: 13
abundance: NA
j_gene: TRBJ1-4
v_gene: TRBV19

CDR3nt: TGCAGTGCTAGTTATCAATTGAACACTGAAGCTTTCTTT
CDR3aa: CSASYQLNTEAFF
d_gene: NA
len: 13
abundance: NA
j_gene: TRBJ1-1
v_gene: TRBV20-1

CDR3nt: TGTGCCAGCAGCGCGGACAGGAACTATGGCTACACCTTC
CDR3aa: CASSADRNYGYTF
d_gene: TRBD1
len: 13
abundance: NA
j_gene: TRBJ1-2
v_gene: TRBV7-2

CDR3nt: TGTGCCAGCAGTGAGGGACAGGACAACACCGGGGAGCTGTTTTTT
CDR3aa: CASSEGQDNTGELFF
d_gene: TRBD1
len: 15
abundance: once
j_gene: TRBJ2-2
v_gene: TRBV6-4

CDR3nt: TGTGCCAGCAGCTATAGGGGAGGGGCCAACGTCCTGACTTTC
CDR3aa: CASSYRGGANVLTF
d_gene: NA
len: 14
abundance: NA
j_gene: TRBJ2-6
v_gene: TRBV7-2

CDR3nt: TGTGCCAGCAGCCCCCGTACCGTCACAGATACGCAGTATTTT
CDR3aa: CASSPRTVTDTQYF
d_gene: NA
len: 14
abundance: NA
j_gene: TRBJ2-3
v_gene: TRBV9

CDR3nt: TGTGCCAGTAGTACCAGGACAGGGGTTCGCGGCAGCGAGCAGTTCTTC
CDR3aa: CASSTRTGVRGSEQFF
d_gene: TRBD1
len: 16
abundance: NA
j_gene: TRBJ2-1
v_gene: TRBV19

CDR3nt: TGTGCCAGCAGTCTTACCTTGGGGCCGTATGGCTACACCTTC
CDR3aa: CASSLTLGPYGYTF
d_gene: NA
len: 14
abundance: NA
j_gene: TRBJ1-2
v_gene: TRBV27

CDR3nt: TGTGCCACCAGCAGAGATCGGGGTAGAGGGGGATTCTCTGGAAACACCATATATTTT
CDR3aa: CATSRDRGRGGFSGNTIYF
d_gene: NA
len: 19
abundance: many
j_gene: TRBJ1-3
v_gene: TRBV15

CDR3nt: TGTGCCAGCAGTAACGAGGGACTAGCGGGAAAAGAGCAGTTCTTC
CDR3aa: CASSNEGLAGKEQFF
d_gene: TRBD2
len: 15
abundance: once
j_gene: TRBJ2-1
v_gene: TRBV6-5

CDR3nt: TGTGCCAGCAGTTCTGAACAAATCTATGGCTACACCTTC
CDR3aa: CASSSEQIYGYTF
d_gene: NA
len: 13
abundance: NA
j_gene: TRBJ1-2
v_gene: TRBV28